This TCR beta chain was documented in a study of T cells after yellow fever vaccination. The wider study: Preparation used SMART-Seq v4 Ultra Low Input for the low-cell-number fractions. Study-level results: Weaker, the secondary response had a peak occurring faster, on day 5 versus 15. Most primary-vaccination clones recurred post-booster (around 97% CD4, 85% to 90% CD8).

As TCR cDNA was made by 5'RACE template switching, a universal primer site and UMIs were added. TCRdb ran MiXCR on the 5' RACE reads and lists one entry per CDR3 protein. The table has about 300,000 distinct CDR3 sequences, roughly 8.7% seen once. The CDR3 sequence is 17 residues long. With 4 bases removed from V and 0 bases from J, the gap between germline ends came to 17 bases. Germline lookup yields CDR1 SGHRS and CDR2 YFSETQ. A word on this clonotype: Its antigen is not known.

The clonotype comes from a man between 18 and 29 years old who received the YFV17D yellow fever vaccine. V and J are TRBV5-1 and TRBJ2-1; D is possibly TRBD2 (6 bases). Sequencing used CD4+ T cells sorted from PBMCs, obtained 5 days after the yellow fever booster vaccination. CDR3 coding DNA: TGCGCCAGCAGCCGCGGGACGGCCCTCAGCTCCTACAATGAGCAGTTCTTC. It translates to CASSRGTALSSYNEQFF.